What follows are 24 T cell receptor beta chains derived from one specimen sequenced in a study of identical twins. TCRdb re-derived calls from the 5' RACE reads in MiXCR, one entry per CDR3 protein. The data hold 700,000 to 950,000 distinct CDR3 sequences, with more than 9% observed a single time. This sample also appeared in a second study, on yellow fever vaccine responses in identical twins.

Sequencing was carried out using PBMCs. The source of these receptors is a woman aged 18 to 35 in good health.

There are a few counts of this clonotype. This chain connects TRBV5-5 to TRBJ2-7, with D perhaps matching TRBD1 (6 bases). Germline CDR1 SGHKS, CDR2 YYEKEE (reference sequence). This CDR3 spans 15 amino acids. V was cut by 0 bases and J by 4 bases, with 14 bases left in between. CDR3 residues: CASSLEPGQIYEQYF. For the CDR3, the DNA is TGTGCCAGCAGCTTGGAGCCCGGACAGATATACGAGCAGTACTTC.

There are a few counts of this clonotype. J is TRBJ2-7 and V is TRBV11-2; 14 bases match TRBD2. J lost 0 bases, V lost 5 bases, and 9 bases had no gene match. CDR1 is SGHAT and CDR2 is FQNNGV in the germline V gene. CDR3 size: 18 residues. The CDR3 DNA is TGTGCCAGCAGCCCAACGCGTGGACTAGCGGGAGGCTCCTACGAGCAGTACTTC. Translated: CASSPTRGLAGGSYEQYF.

There are a few counts of this clonotype. The chain uses TRBV5-6 and TRBJ2-7, with D tentatively TRBD2 (5 bases). The V end lost 0 bases, the J end lost 2 bases, and 18 bases lay between the germline ends. The CDR3 runs to 17 residues. Germline CDR1 reads SGHDT; CDR2 reads YYEEEE. CDR3 sequence: CASSLVGSWTVTYEQYV. The CDR3 coding sequence is TGTGCCAGCAGCTTGGTTGGGAGCTGGACTGTGACCTACGAGCAGTACGTC.

This clonotype came up a few times. The chain employs TRBV20-1 and TRBJ1-1, with D perhaps TRBD1 (5 bases). This CDR3 has 13 residues. Germline V gene data show CDR1 as DFQATT and CDR2 as SNEGSKA (reference sequence). V dropped 2 bases and J dropped 4 bases, with 11 bases sitting between them. The CDR3 here is CSARLPGTTEAFF. CDR3 DNA: TGCAGTGCTAGACTTCCGGGGACCACTGAAGCTTTCTTT.

A few counts support this clonotype. The chain combines TRBV6-6 with TRBJ2-5; D may be TRBD2 (7 bases). The CDR3 totals 13 residues. V was pared by 6 bases and J by 5 bases, with 13 bases between. The germline V gene encodes CDR1 MNHNY and CDR2 SVGAGI (reference sequence). Here the CDR3 reads CASRGGAGETQYF. The CDR3 nucleotides read TGTGCCAGCAGGGGGGGGGCAGGTGAGACCCAGTACTTC.

There are a few counts of this clonotype. The CDR3 protein is CASSQAGSNKGAFF. The CDR3 nucleotides read TGTGCCAGCAGCCAAGCTGGGTCAAATAAGGGAGCTTTCTTT. This chain connects TRBV3-1 to TRBJ1-1; unclear D gene. There are 14 residues in the CDR3. CDR1 is LGHDT, CDR2 YNNKEL, per germline (reference sequence). The ends were cut back, 1 base at V and 10 bases at J, with 16 bases in the middle.

The chain couples TRBV20-1 to TRBJ1-1; unclear D gene. Trimming shortened V by 2 bases and J by 1 base, and 5 bases separated the two germline ends. Per the germline V gene, CDR1 is DFQATT and CDR2 is SNEGSKA (reference sequence). The CDR3 has 12 amino acids. The CDR3 DNA reads TGCAGTGCTAGACCCCCGAACACTGAAGCTTTCTTT. As protein: CSARPPNTEAFF.

This clonotype was detected only a few times. This chain links TRBV12-3 or TRBV12-4 with TRBJ1-2; D perhaps matches TRBD1 (5 bases). Between the trimmed V and J ends, which lost 4 bases and 8 bases, there was a span of 14 bases. The CDR3 runs to 13 residues. In DNA, the CDR3 is TGTGCCAGCAGTTACGGGACTCAGGGAGGCTACACCTTC. This sequence encodes CASSYGTQGGYTF.

This clonotype was found a few times. The chain couples TRBV7-2 to TRBJ2-1; the match to TRBD2 covers 10 bases. With 5 bases clipped from V and 7 bases from J, the junction kept 8 bases outside the gene matches. CDR3 length: 15 amino acids. Germline values: CDR1 SGHTA, CDR2 FQGNSA. The CDR3 DNA is TGTGCCAGCAGCGCCGGACTAGCGGTCGGTAATGAGCAGTTCTTC. It is translated as CASSAGLAVGNEQFF.

CDR3 in DNA: TGTGCCATCAGTGAGCCGGGACTAGCGGGCAAAACCTCCTACGAGCAGTACTTC. Amino acids: CAISEPGLAGKTSYEQYF. This chain links TRBV10-3 with TRBJ2-7; 12 bases match TRBD2. V shed 2 bases, J shed 0 bases, and the junction held 8 bases outside the gene matches. The CDR3 covers 18 residues. Per germline, CDR1 ENHRY and CDR2 SYGVKD.

The sample holds a few counts of this clonotype. This sequence joins TRBV10-3 and TRBJ1-6; no firm D call. The germline V and J ends were trimmed by 10 bases and 6 bases, with 19 bases remaining between them. This CDR3 has 15 amino acids. CDR1 is ENHRY, CDR2 SYGVKD, per germline. The CDR3: CATADSNGVNSPLHF. The CDR3 nucleotides read TGTGCCACCGCCGACTCCAACGGGGTTAATTCACCCCTCCACTTT.

The V call is TRBV20-1, the J call TRBJ1-3; TRBD1 aligns across 7 bases. The CDR3 is made up of 15 amino acids. V gave up 1 base and J gave up 3 bases; unmatched junction bases: 6. CDR1 and CDR2 from the germline V gene are DFQATT and SNEGSKA (reference sequence). CDR3 sequence: CSARGQGDNGNTIYF. CDR3 coding DNA: TGCAGTGCTAGAGGTCAGGGGGATAATGGAAACACCATATATTTT.

This clonotype came up a few times. This chain joins TRBV20-1 and TRBJ2-3; 7 bases line up with TRBD2. Losses at the gene ends were 8 bases for V and 14 bases for J; bases not matched to a gene: 13. This CDR3 comprises 11 residues. The germline gives CDR1 DFQATT, CDR2 SNEGSKA (reference sequence). This CDR3 reads CSPRGGSLRYF. The DNA of the CDR3 is TGCAGTCCACGGGGCGGGAGCTTGAGGTATTTT.

This chain joins TRBV2 and TRBJ2-6; D gene uncertain. The germline gives CDR1 SNHLY, CDR2 FYNNEI. The CDR3 is 16 residues long. V gave up 2 bases and J gave up 0 bases, with 8 bases separating them. CDR3 coding DNA: TGTGCCAGCAGTGAACAGCTCTCCTCTGGGGCCAACGTCCTGACTTTC. It encodes CASSEQLSSGANVLTF.

This clonotype has a count of ten or more. The rearrangement uses TRBV29-1 and TRBJ2-3, with 8 nucleotides matching TRBD1. The CDR3 contains 17 residues. With V trimmed by 2 bases and J by 2 bases, 12 bases remained unmatched. Germline V gives CDR1 SQVTM, CDR2 ANQGSEA. As DNA, the CDR3 is TGCAGCGTTGAACCTTGGGAGGACAGGGCCCACACAGATACGCAGTATTTT. Encoded protein: CSVEPWEDRAHTDTQYF.

This chain links TRBV4-1 with TRBJ2-1; 12 bases are a match to TRBD2. The CDR3 sequence is 17 residues long. The trim removed 6 bases at V and 7 bases at J, leaving 13 bases unmatched. Germline lookup yields CDR1 MGHRA and CDR2 YSYEKL. The CDR3 here is CASRPGLAGTKKNEQFF. CDR3 bases: TGCGCCAGCAGGCCCGGACTAGCGGGGACGAAAAAAAATGAGCAGTTCTTC.

This clonotype was seen ten or more times. CDR3 protein: CASSLGGGADTQYF. In nucleotides, the CDR3 is TGTGCCAGCAGCCTCGGCGGGGGGGCAGATACGCAGTATTTT. The V call is TRBV3-1, the J call TRBJ2-3, with 9 positions matching TRBD2. CDR1 LGHDT and CDR2 YNNKEL come from the germline V gene (reference sequence). This CDR3 comprises 14 residues. Germline trimming cut 4 bases from V and 4 bases from J; bases unmatched to any gene: 3.

There are many counts of this clonotype. The chain uses TRBV5-1 and TRBJ1-2; possible D gene TRBD1, 6 bases. The CDR3 loop spans 13 amino acids. V lost 4 bases and J lost 5, with 12 bases in between. Germline V gives CDR1 SGHRS, CDR2 YFSETQ. The CDR3 DNA follows: TGCGCCAGCAGCAGGGACACAAGATATGGCTACACCTTC. It yields the protein CASSRDTRYGYTF.

The chain joins TRBV7-8 to TRBJ2-5; D might be TRBD2 (5 bases). Germline CDR1 SGHVS, CDR2 FQNEAQ. The CDR3 is 12 amino acids. V gave up 8 bases and J gave up 6 bases, with 13 bases separating them. This chain's CDR3 is CASYELGKTQYF. The CDR3 DNA sequence: TGTGCCAGCTACGAGCTCGGGAAGACCCAGTACTTC.

This clonotype was observed a handful of times. The chain joins TRBV12-3 or TRBV12-4 to TRBJ2-1; D is ambiguous. Trimming pared 3 bases from V and 2 bases from J, leaving 14 bases between. This CDR3 has 16 amino acids. The DNA of the CDR3 is TGTGCCAGCAGTTTGCATGGAGAAGCGCCCTACAATGAGCAGTTCTTC. Translated, it gives CASSLHGEAPYNEQFF.

This clonotype showed up just a few times. This rearrangement joins TRBV10-3 to TRBJ2-1; perhaps TRBD2 as D (6 bases). From germline, CDR1 is ENHRY and CDR2 SYGVKD. V lost 5 bases and J lost 0, with 8 bases in between. The CDR3 extends over 14 amino acids. The CDR3 protein is CAISLAHSYNEQFF. The CDR3 region has the DNA TGTGCCATCAGTCTAGCGCACTCCTACAATGAGCAGTTCTTC.

In its sample, this clonotype was seen a few times. The chain joins TRBV29-1 to TRBJ2-1; TRBD2 agrees at 10 bases. V lost 4 bases to trimming and J lost 4 bases; unmatched junction nucleotides: 7. The CDR3 consists of 15 residues. Per the germline V gene, CDR1 is SQVTM and CDR2 is ANQGSEA. As DNA, the CDR3 is TGCAGCGTTGGGGCTAGCGGGAGAGGGTACAATGAGCAGTTCTTC. It translates to CSVGASGRGYNEQFF.

This clonotype was recorded a few times. The chain carries TRBV7-8 and TRBJ1-1; D call uncertain. This CDR3 has 13 amino acids. CDR1 is SGHVS and CDR2 is FQNEAQ in the germline V gene. V was shortened by 5 bases and J by 6 bases, with 13 bases between the two germline ends. CDR3 sequence reads: CASSQSWQAEAFF. CDR3 DNA sequence: TGTGCCAGCAGCCAAAGTTGGCAGGCTGAAGCTTTCTTT.

The V and J genes are TRBV7-9 and TRBJ1-1, with no clear D. This CDR3 contains 15 residues. In germline, CDR1 is SEHNR, CDR2 FQNEAQ (reference sequence). V was cut by 0 bases and J by 0 bases, with 8 bases left in between. The CDR3 protein is CASSLARHLNTEAFF. DNA of the CDR3: TGTGCCAGCAGCTTAGCCAGACACTTGAACACTGAAGCTTTCTTT. The full variable domain, with the rest looked up from reference TRBV7-9 and TRBJ1-1, is DTGVSQNPRHKITKRGQNVTFRCDPISEHNRLYWYRQTLGQGPEFLTYFQNEAQLEKSRLLSDRFSAERPKGSFSTLEIQRTEQGDSAMYLCASSLARHLNTEAFFGQGTRLTVV.